The 4 T cell receptor beta chains presented below share a single source sample, sequenced in a study of T cell changes during pregnancy in multiple sclerosis. Sequencing was performed with immunoSEQ multiplex PCR; in TCRdb, only in-frame clones are kept and a portion is missing. The repertoire includes some 69,000 clones, 90% of them detected once, and about 2.1% sits in the top ten. Sequenced here: peripheral blood, sampled in the second trimester of pregnancy. The receptors were sampled from a female donor in good health, enrolled as a control in a pregnancy study.

This clone was seen once. The rearrangement uses TRBV6-4 and TRBJ2-2, with 8 bases aligning to TRBD2. J gave up 4 bases and V 5 bases, and 3 bases lay outside the gene matches. Germline values: CDR1 MRHNA, CDR2 SNTAGT. The CDR3 is 14 residues long. CDR3 sequence reads: CASSTGTSTGELFF. CDR3 bases: TGTGCCAGCAGTACTGGGACTAGCACCGGGGAGCTGTTTTTT.

The chain couples TRBV7-8 to TRBJ2-2; 13 bases align to TRBD2. This CDR3 is built from 15 residues. Germline V gives CDR1 SGHVS, CDR2 FQNEAQ. Trimming removed 5 bases from V and 5 bases from J; junction bases left unmatched: 2. In nucleotides, the CDR3 is TGTGCCAGCAGCCGGACTAGCGGGAGTACCGGGGAGCTGTTTTTT. It encodes CASSRTSGSTGELFF.

This rearrangement joins TRBV18 to TRBJ1-1, with TRBD1 matching over 7 bases. The CDR3 runs 14 residues. Germline V gene sequence: CDR1 KGHSH, CDR2 LQKENI. V gave up 2 bases and J gave up 7 bases; unmatched junction bases: 7. CDR3 sequence reads: CASSPVTGSIEAFF. CDR3 bases: TGTGCCAGCTCACCAGTGACAGGGAGTATTGAAGCTTTCTTT.

This clone appeared once. In DNA, the CDR3 is TGTGCCAGCAGTGACTACAGGGTCCCGGGAAACACCATATATTTT. Amino acids: CASSDYRVPGNTIYF. The chain employs TRBV6-1 and TRBJ1-3; tentative D call: TRBD1 (6 bases). The germline CDR1 and CDR2 sequences are MNHNS and SASEGT. The CDR3 has 15 residues. Trimming pared 3 bases from V and 4 bases from J, leaving 13 bases between.